These T cell receptor beta chains were read from a single sample in a study of CD8 T cells in ankylosing spondylitis. In TCRdb, the 5' RACE reads were re-called with MiXCR into one record per CDR3 protein. The sample has around 130,000 distinct CDR3 sequences, roughly 6.6% seen once; the top ten hold 12%. Sequencing input: blood, either unsorted or a sorted T cell fraction (not recorded which). All receptors derive from a male donor with ankylosing spondylitis or in good health (not recorded which). The CDR3 runs from the conserved cysteine through the conserved F or W. The D gene is left open where the match is weak. Part of the rows lack a size; the others show once, few, many or a class for expanded clones.

>TRBV20-1|many|TRBJ2-6|TRBD2
CSARDPSGSLVPGANVLTF
TGCAGTGCTAGAGATCCGAGCGGGAGTCTGGTTCCAGGGGCCAACGTCCTGACTTTC
>TRBV5-1|many|TRBJ2-7|TRBD1
CASSLRQGANEQYF
TGCGCCAGCAGCTTGAGACAGGGGGCAAACGAGCAGTACTTC
>TRBV7-2|few|TRBJ1-2|.
CASSLVASQVPRF
TGTGCCAGCAGCTTAGTTGCCAGCCAGGTCCCACGCTTC
>TRBV6-1|many|TRBJ2-3|.
CASKRDGTDTQYF
TGTGCCAGCAAAAGGGACGGCACAGATACGCAGTATTTT
>TRBV10-3|many|TRBJ2-5|.
CASSPGTFTQETQYF
TGTGCCTCCTCGCCAGGGACATTTACTCAAGAGACCCAGTACTTC
>TRBV4-3|many|TRBJ2-1|.
CASSQDWGGGYNEQFF
TGCGCCAGCAGCCAAGATTGGGGCGGAGGATACAATGAGCAGTTCTTC
>TRBV3-1|many|TRBJ2-3|.
CASSQPGSEPTDTQYF
TGTGCCAGCAGCCAACCGGGTAGCGAACCCACAGATACGCAGTATTTT
>TRBV20-1|many|TRBJ2-1|.
CSARDPGKGNEQFF
TGCAGTGCTAGAGATCCGGGTAAGGGTAATGAGCAGTTCTTC
>TRBV7-3|.|TRBJ2-2|.
CASSLSGNSNTGELFF
TGTGCCAGCAGCCTCTCAGGGAACTCGAACACCGGGGAGCTGTTTTTT
>TRBV5-1|many|TRBJ2-1|TRBD1
CASSLGTGAYNEQFF
TGCGCCAGCAGCTTGGGGACAGGGGCCTACAATGAGCAGTTCTTC
>TRBV28|many|TRBJ2-4|.
CASSPATLAKNIQYF
TGTGCCAGCAGCCCCGCGACTCTGGCCAAAAACATTCAGTACTTC
>TRBV4-2|many|TRBJ2-5|.
CASSQDFGMQETQYF
TGTGCCAGCAGCCAAGATTTTGGCATGCAAGAGACCCAGTACTTC
>TRBV5-1|many|TRBJ2-3|TRBD1
CASSLAWDSLTDTQYF
TGCGCCAGCAGCTTGGCCTGGGACAGTCTCACAGATACGCAGTATTTT
>TRBV5-1|many|TRBJ2-3|TRBD2
CASSLGLAGGADTQYF
TGCGCCAGCAGCTTGGGACTAGCGGGGGGGGCAGATACGCAGTATTTT
>TRBV20-1|.|TRBJ2-7|TRBD2
CCARALLADLSSYEQYF
TGCTGTGCTAGAGCCTTACTAGCGGACCTAAGCTCCTACGAGCAGTACTTC
>TRBV9|many|TRBJ2-1|TRBD2
CASSIPGGGSYNEQFF
TGTGCCAGCAGCATACCGGGCGGGGGGTCCTACAATGAGCAGTTCTTC
>TRBV12-3/TRBV12-4|few|TRBJ2-1|TRBD2
CASSLSRTSSYNEQFF
TGTGCCAGCAGTTTGAGCCGGACTAGCTCCTACAATGAGCAGTTCTTC